This entry describes one TCR beta chain. Antigen specificity is unknown. The CDR3 has 17 amino acids. V gave up 4 bases and J gave up 2 bases; unmatched junction bases: 15. CDR1 and CDR2 from the germline V gene are SGDLS and YYNGEE. The data were taken from a study of cytomegalovirus exposure and HLA in healthy donors. Points from the study as a whole: Being productive about 90% or about 30% of the time was typical of most TCR beta V segments in an earlier analysis.

The PCR ran on 60 Vbeta and 13 Jbeta primers. Measured with immunoSEQ multiplex PCR; TCRdb has only the in-frame clones, and not every one. The sample's table shows roughly 50,000 clones. This TCR was recovered from a man between 35 and 55 years old in good health and CMV-seropositive. Sequenced material: PBMCs. This chain joins TRBV9 and TRBJ2-7; 7 bases line up with TRBD2. CDR3 nucleotides: TGTGCCAGCAGCCCAAGCCGGCGTCTAGCGGATACCTACGAGCAGTACTTC. Its translation: CASSPSRRLADTYEQYF.